One sample yielded the 7 T cell receptor beta chains listed below, sequenced in a study of blood T cell repertoires in COVID-19. Sequencing used immunoSEQ multiplex PCR; TCRdb keeps in-frame clones, though not all of them. The repertoire holds 150,000 to 200,000 clones, roughly 90% seen once, with around 7% in the top ten. Sequenced input: peripheral blood. These receptors all stem from a man aged 35-49 years with acute or convalescent COVID-19.

The count of this clone is one. The rearrangement links TRBV6-5 to TRBJ1-2, with D tentatively TRBD1 (5 bases). The CDR3 is 14 amino acids. The V end was cut by 6 bases, the J end by 6 bases, with 17 bases between. From germline, CDR1 is MNHEY and CDR2 SVGAGI. CDR3 amino acids: CASRGTGVWHGYTF. The CDR3 DNA sequence: TGTGCCAGCAGAGGGACGGGGGTTTGGCATGGCTACACCTTC.

This clone came up once. This chain joins TRBV23-1 and TRBJ2-1, with TRBD2 identical over 15 bases. TRBV23-1 is designated an ORF whose function remains uncertain. The length of the CDR3 is 20 residues. V gave up 4 bases and J gave up 5 bases; unmatched junction bases: 15. CDR3 nucleotides: TGCGCCAGCAGTCCATGGACTAGCGGGGGGGCTTTATTTCCCGACAATGAGCAGTTCTTC. It yields the protein CASSPWTSGGALFPDNEQFF.

In its sample, this clone was seen once. The chain is built from TRBV24-1 and TRBJ1-3; possibly TRBD1 for D (5 bases). Germline-derived CDR1 and CDR2 are KGHDR and SFDVKD. Trimming removed 9 bases at V and 2 bases at J, with 13 bases between. CDR3 size: 14 residues. The CDR3: CATGSGAAGNTIYF. In DNA, the CDR3 is TGTGCCACCGGAAGCGGGGCGGCTGGAAACACCATATATTTT.

This clone was observed a handful of times. The chain's CDR3 is CASSARGAGYNEQFF. The CDR3 nucleotides are TGTGCCAGCAGCGCTCGGGGGGCGGGTTACAATGAGCAGTTCTTC. The chain recombines TRBV5-5 with TRBJ2-1; D is possibly TRBD2 (7 bases). Per the germline V gene, CDR1 is SGHKS and CDR2 is YYEKEE (reference sequence). Trimming removed 4 bases from V and 4 bases from J, with 15 bases in between. CDR3 length: 15 residues.

The chain joins TRBV9 to TRBJ2-6, with D perhaps TRBD2 (5 bases). V was cut by 3 bases and J by 5 bases, with 15 bases left in between. Germline values: CDR1 SGDLS, CDR2 YYNGEE. This CDR3 has 16 residues. CDR3 region: CASSEPRVVRANVLTF. The CDR3 nucleotides read TGTGCCAGCAGCGAGCCGCGGGTCGTGAGGGCCAACGTCCTGACTTTC.

V is TRBV3-1 (or the pseudogene TRBV3-2) and J is TRBJ2-5, with TRBD2 matching over 7 bases. J was trimmed by 0 bases and V by 1 base; bases with no gene match: 5. The germline V gene has CDR1 LGHDT and CDR2 YNNKEL (reference sequence). CDR3 size: 16 residues. Written as DNA, the CDR3 is TGTGCCAGCAGCCAAGGGGCTAGCGGCCACCAAGAGACCCAGTACTTC. Encoded protein: CASSQGASGHQETQYF.

Here the CDR3 reads CASSAGAGSSYEQYF. The CDR3 DNA reads as TGCGCCAGCAGCGCGGGGGCGGGCAGCTCCTACGAGCAGTACTTC. This chain links TRBV5-1 with TRBJ2-7, with D perhaps matching TRBD2 (7 bases). V was pared by 4 bases and J by 0 bases, with 14 bases between. CDR3 length equals 15 residues. CDR1 and CDR2 (germline): SGHRS, YFSETQ.